This TCR beta chain derives from a study of blood T cells in healthy people across ages. General study points: Long-lived and aged donors differed, with more naive CD4+ cells and higher diversity in the long-lived. Diversity estimates from one million T cells were considered underestimates.

About this clonotype: Antigen specificity is unknown.

CDR1 is SGHRS, CDR2 YFSETQ, per germline. This CDR3 region has 15 residues. Through a sample-barcoded 5' primer and a J-beta primer mix, a second PCR was run for 7 to 11 cycles. One entry per CDR3 protein results from TCRdb running MiXCR on the 5' RACE reads. The sample holds roughly 720,000 distinct CDR3 sequences, around half seen once. The chain recombines TRBV5-1 with TRBJ2-5; possibly TRBD2 for D (6 bases). The J call could be wrong; TRBJ2-7 is a better fit for the DNA end. The source of this sequence is an older man in good health. Sequenced material: blood. CDR3 bases: TGCGCCAGCAGCTTGGGTAGCGGTACCTCCTACGAGCAGTACTTC. It codes for CASSLGSGTSYEQYF.